One sample yielded the 2 T cell receptor beta chains listed below, sequenced in a study of blood T cell repertoires in COVID-19. Using immunoSEQ multiplex PCR, the repertoire was profiled, and TCRdb retains in-frame clones only, with some absent. The profile shows about 120,000 clones, around 91% of them singletons. Sequenced material: peripheral blood. All receptors derive from a man between 65 and 85 years old with active or convalescent COVID-19.

The chain couples TRBV7-9 to TRBJ1-1, with a weak D call TRBD1 (6 bases). The V and J ends lost 4 bases and 1 base respectively, with 16 bases between them. The CDR3 is 16 amino acids. Germline CDR1 reads SEHNR; CDR2 reads FQNEAQ (reference sequence). The CDR3 is CASSSPAGGRNTEAFF. The DNA of the CDR3 is TGTGCCAGCAGCTCCCCGGCCGGGGGGCGGAACACTGAAGCTTTCTTT. Full variable domain (outside the CDR3, taken from reference TRBV7-9 and TRBJ1-1): DTGVSQNPRHKITKRGQNVTFRCDPISEHNRLYWYRQTLGQGPEFLTYFQNEAQLEKSRLLSDRFSAERPKGSFSTLEIQRTEQGDSAMYLCASSSPAGGRNTEAFFGQGTRLTVV.

The chain has TRBV6-4 and TRBJ2-2, with D perhaps matching TRBD1 (6 bases). The CDR3 runs to 14 residues. With 6 bases removed from V and 3 bases from J, the gap between germline ends came to 11 bases. Germline V lookup: CDR1 MRHNA, CDR2 SNTAGT. The CDR3 reads CASRPQGDTGELFF. Written as DNA, the CDR3 is TGTGCCAGCAGACCACAGGGAGACACCGGGGAGCTGTTTTTT.